This T cell receptor beta chain was recorded in a study of cytomegalovirus exposure and HLA in healthy donors. Generated by immunoSEQ multiplex PCR, the TCRdb table keeps only in-frame clones and is missing some. The data contain roughly 130,000 clones, roughly 86% of them singletons. Input material: PBMCs. This TCR derives from a man aged 25 to 45 in good health and CMV-seronegative.

The CDR3 spells CASSRESDYGYTF. The CDR3, as DNA: TGTGCCAGCTCACGGGAGTCGGACTATGGCTACACCTTC. The V call is TRBV18, the J call TRBJ1-2; D is uncertain. CDR1 and CDR2 from the germline V gene are KGHSH and LQKENI. The CDR3 sequence is 13 residues long. V lost 4 bases and J lost 3, with 9 bases in between.